This is a list of T cell receptor beta chains from one sample in a study of blood T cell repertoires in COVID-19. Measured with immunoSEQ multiplex PCR; TCRdb has only the in-frame clones, and not every one. Seen here are about 64,000 clones, 70% to 85% observed once, and the top ten hold more than 9.5%. Specimen: peripheral blood. The receptors derive from a human donor in a cohort sampled during active COVID-19. Each CDR3 is given without its conserved first and last residue. For some rows the clone size is stated as once, few or many, or as a class when expanded; others skip it.

TRBV4-2	13	TRBJ2-5	NA	ASSGIAGGQETQY
TRBV6-2/TRBV6-3	13	TRBJ2-3	few	ASSYATGGANTQY
TRBV4-1	14	TRBJ2-7	once	ASSQGGGTGPYEQY
TRBV28	13	TRBJ2-7	NA	ASTPSSGGTYEQY
TRBV27	14	TRBJ2-1	NA	ASNGGTALIYNEQF
TRBV6-2/TRBV6-3	13	TRBJ2-1	NA	ASSYGQNVYNEQF
TRBV18	10	TRBJ2-7	NA	ASSPDRVEQY
TRBV29-1	11	TRBJ2-7	NA	SVGGDRAYEQY
TRBV4-1	15	TRBJ1-4	few	ASSQEWLGTGGEKLF
TRBV7-3	13	TRBJ2-2	NA	ASSLGLVGAGELF
TRBV9	15	TRBJ2-3	few	ASSPIGRERGLDTQY
TRBV28	16	TRBJ1-4	few	ASRVYGWRDGGSEKLF
TRBV19	11	TRBJ2-7	NA	ASSRVSSYEQY
TRBV4-3	12	TRBJ2-7	NA	ASKRGLAGYEQY
TRBV18	12	TRBJ2-7	NA	ASSPSREGYEQY
TRBV19	11	TRBJ2-1	few	ASSRQTTNEQF
TRBV18	13	TRBJ1-1	once	ASSLSGTSNTEAF
TRBV10-1	15	TRBJ2-5	NA	ASSKTSGRAVSETQY
TRBV7-8	13	TRBJ2-7	NA	ASTAWGRGGDEQY
TRBV28	10	TRBJ2-1	NA	ASSLGENEQF
TRBV2	13	TRBJ1-5	NA	ASSEGLISNQPQH
TRBV5-6	12	TRBJ2-7	NA	ASSPGQGYYEQY
TRBV11-2	13	TRBJ2-1	NA	ASSIGSGGYNEQF
TRBV11-2	12	TRBJ2-2	NA	ASSLEWGVGELF
TRBV4-3	13	TRBJ2-2	NA	ASSRGTGNTGELF
TRBV19	16	TRBJ1-3	NA	ASSTGTGGRISGNTIY
TRBV28	12	TRBJ1-5	few	ASSQVQVNQPQH
TRBV3-1/TRBV3-2	15	TRBJ2-3	NA	ASSQEIRLAGTDTQY
TRBV4-1	13	TRBJ1-2	NA	ASSQAPGQLYGYT
TRBV19	13	TRBJ2-1	NA	ASSISLGAGDEQF
TRBV12-3/TRBV12-4	9	TRBJ2-3	few	ASSFADTQY
TRBV5-1	9	TRBJ1-1	NA	ASSLSTEAF
TRBV19	11	TRBJ1-2	NA	ASRAIAGRGYT
TRBV6-6	12	TRBJ2-3	NA	ASSYSGTNPTQY
TRBV28	13	TRBJ2-4	NA	ASSSWTGAENIQY
TRBV28	15	TRBJ2-4	NA	ASSFPGLAGRQNIQY
TRBV28	14	TRBJ2-4	few	ASSLSPGLRQNIQY
TRBV29-1	12	TRBJ2-1	NA	SVEGGKGADEQF
TRBV5-1	15	TRBJ2-1	once	ASSLPPAGGPANEQF
TRBV28	9	TRBJ1-2	NA	ASGPGYGYT
TRBV27	12	TRBJ2-6	NA	ASSTYSGANVLT
TRBV7-3	14	TRBJ1-1	NA	ASSLRPGDEKTEAF
TRBV30	12	TRBJ2-7	once	AWKPLAGTYEQY
TRBV6-2/TRBV6-3	12	TRBJ2-7	NA	ASSPILGAYEQY
TRBV5-4	13	TRBJ1-4	NA	ASGSGGPTNEKLF
TRBV11-2	10	TRBJ1-6	NA	ASSLPRRELH
TRBV6-6	13	TRBJ2-7	NA	ASSFGGVITYEQY
TRBV28	12	TRBJ1-1	once	ASSPGQGKTEAF
TRBV4-3	15	TRBJ1-4	NA	ASSQDGWAGGYEKLF
TRBV2	13	TRBJ2-3	NA	ASSELAEFTDTQY
TRBV6-5	12	TRBJ2-5	NA	ASNGDRGGETQY
TRBV7-9	10	TRBJ2-3	NA	ASSQMVDTQY
TRBV28	13	TRBJ2-7	NA	ASVASAGVSYEQY
TRBV29-1	12	TRBJ2-5	NA	SVEDSGTQETQY
TRBV5-1	12	TRBJ2-3	NA	ASSFGQSTDTQY
TRBV28	11	TRBJ1-1	NA	ASSAPSRPEAF
TRBV30	9	TRBJ1-2	NA	AWGQGSGYT